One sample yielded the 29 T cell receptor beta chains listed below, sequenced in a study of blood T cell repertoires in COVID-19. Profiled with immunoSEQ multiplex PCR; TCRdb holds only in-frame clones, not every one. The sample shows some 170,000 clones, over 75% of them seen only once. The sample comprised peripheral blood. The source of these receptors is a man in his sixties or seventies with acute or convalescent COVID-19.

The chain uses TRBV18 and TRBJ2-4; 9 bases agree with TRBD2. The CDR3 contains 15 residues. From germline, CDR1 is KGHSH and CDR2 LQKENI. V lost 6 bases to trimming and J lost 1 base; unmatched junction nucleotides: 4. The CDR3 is CASSREGQAKNIQYF. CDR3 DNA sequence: TGTGCCAGCTCGCGGGAGGGGCAGGCCAAAAACATTCAGTACTTC. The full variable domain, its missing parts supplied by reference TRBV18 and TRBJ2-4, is NAGVMQNPRHLVRRRGQEARLRCSPMKGHSHVYWYRQLPEEGLKFMVYLQKENIIDESGMPKERFSAEFPKEGPSILRIQQVVRGDSAAYFCASSREGQAKNIQYFGAGTRLSVL.

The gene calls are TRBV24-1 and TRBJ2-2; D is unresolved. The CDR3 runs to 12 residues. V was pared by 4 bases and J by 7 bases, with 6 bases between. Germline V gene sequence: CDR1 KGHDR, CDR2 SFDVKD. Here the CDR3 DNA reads TGTGCCACCAGTGAAAGCCACGGGGAGCTGTTTTTT. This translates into CATSESHGELFF.

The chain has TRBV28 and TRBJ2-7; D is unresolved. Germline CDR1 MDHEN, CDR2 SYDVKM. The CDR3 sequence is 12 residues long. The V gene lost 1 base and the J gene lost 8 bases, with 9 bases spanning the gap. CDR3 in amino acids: CASSLYPEQQYF. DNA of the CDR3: TGTGCCAGCAGTTTATACCCCGAGCAGCAGTACTTC.

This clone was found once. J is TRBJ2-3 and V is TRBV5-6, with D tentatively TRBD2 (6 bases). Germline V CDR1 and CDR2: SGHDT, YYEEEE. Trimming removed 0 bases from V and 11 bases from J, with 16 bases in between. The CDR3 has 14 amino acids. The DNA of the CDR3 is TGTGCCAGCAGCTTGGCGGACTACGATGGGAAGCAGTATTTT. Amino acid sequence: CASSLADYDGKQYF.

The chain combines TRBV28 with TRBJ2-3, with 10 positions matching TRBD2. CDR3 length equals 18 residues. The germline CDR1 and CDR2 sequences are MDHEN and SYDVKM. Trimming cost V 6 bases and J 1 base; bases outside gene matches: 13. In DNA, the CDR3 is TGTGCCAGCAGGCTAGCGGGAGTCCCGTCTGCCGGCACAGATACGCAGTATTTT. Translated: CASRLAGVPSAGTDTQYF.

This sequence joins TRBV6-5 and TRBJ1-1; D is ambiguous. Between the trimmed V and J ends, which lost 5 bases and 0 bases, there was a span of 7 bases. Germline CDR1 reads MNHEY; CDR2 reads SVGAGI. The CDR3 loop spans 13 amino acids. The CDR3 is CASSLQVNTEAFF. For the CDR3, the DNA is TGTGCCAGCAGTCTTCAGGTGAACACTGAAGCTTTCTTT.

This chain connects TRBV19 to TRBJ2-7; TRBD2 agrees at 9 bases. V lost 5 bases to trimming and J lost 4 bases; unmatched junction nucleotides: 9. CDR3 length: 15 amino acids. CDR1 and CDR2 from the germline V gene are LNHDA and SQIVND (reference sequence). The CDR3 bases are TGTGCCAGTAGTCCGGCGGCTAGCGGGACGTACGAGCAGTACTTC. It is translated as CASSPAASGTYEQYF.

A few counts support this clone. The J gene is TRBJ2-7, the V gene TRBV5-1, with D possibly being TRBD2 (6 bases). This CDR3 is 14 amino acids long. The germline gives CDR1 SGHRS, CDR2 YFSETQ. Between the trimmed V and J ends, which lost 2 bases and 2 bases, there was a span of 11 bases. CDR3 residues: CASSLLPGAYEQYF. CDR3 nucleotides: TGCGCCAGCAGCTTATTGCCGGGAGCCTACGAGCAGTACTTC.

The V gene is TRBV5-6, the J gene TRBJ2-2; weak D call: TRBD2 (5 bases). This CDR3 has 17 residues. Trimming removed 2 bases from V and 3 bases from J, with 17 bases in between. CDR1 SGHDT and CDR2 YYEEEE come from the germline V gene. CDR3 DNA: TGTGCCAGCAGCTTCGGTTACAGCGAGGGTCACACCGGGGAGCTGTTTTTT. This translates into CASSFGYSEGHTGELFF. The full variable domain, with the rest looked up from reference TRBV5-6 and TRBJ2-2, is DAGVTQSPTHLIKTRGQQVTLRCSPKSGHDTVSWYQQALGQGPQFIFQYYEEEERQRGNFPDRFSGHQFPNYSSELNVNALLLGDSALYLCASSFGYSEGHTGELFFGEGSRLTVL.

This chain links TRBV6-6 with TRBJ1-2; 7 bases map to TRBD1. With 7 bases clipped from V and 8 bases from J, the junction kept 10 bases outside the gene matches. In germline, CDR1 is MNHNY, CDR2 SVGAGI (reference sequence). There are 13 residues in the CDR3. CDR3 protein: CASKADRVEGYTF. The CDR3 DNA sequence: TGTGCCAGCAAGGCTGACAGGGTGGAAGGCTACACCTTC.

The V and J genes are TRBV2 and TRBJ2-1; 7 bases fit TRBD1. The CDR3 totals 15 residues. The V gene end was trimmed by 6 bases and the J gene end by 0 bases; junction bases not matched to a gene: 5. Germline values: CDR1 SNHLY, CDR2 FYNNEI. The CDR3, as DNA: TGTGCCAGCAGAGACAGGGTCGCCTCCTACAATGAGCAGTTCTTC. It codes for CASRDRVASYNEQFF.

CDR3 residues: CASSEMRGNTDTQYF. The CDR3 nucleotides are TGTGCCAGCAGTGAAATGCGGGGGAACACAGATACGCAGTATTTT. The chain has TRBV2 and TRBJ2-3; 7 bases fit TRBD2. This CDR3 is 15 amino acids long. V was pared by 2 bases and J by 2 bases, with 4 bases of the junction left unmatched. From germline, CDR1 is SNHLY and CDR2 FYNNEI.

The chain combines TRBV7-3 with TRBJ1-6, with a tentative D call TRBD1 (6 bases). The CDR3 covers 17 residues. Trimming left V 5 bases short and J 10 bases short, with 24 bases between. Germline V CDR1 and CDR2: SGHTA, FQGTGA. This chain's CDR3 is CASSLTPPRGGRSPLHF. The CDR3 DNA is TGTGCCAGCAGCCTCACCCCACCTCGGGGGGGCCGGTCACCCCTCCACTTT.

CDR3: CATLGDRAYNSPLHF. DNA of the CDR3: TGTGCCACCCTTGGGGACAGGGCCTATAATTCACCCCTCCACTTT. This chain links TRBV28 with TRBJ1-6, with TRBD1 identical over 9 bases. Germline-derived CDR1 and CDR2 are MDHEN and SYDVKM. The V gene end was trimmed by 10 bases and the J gene end by 2 bases; junction bases not matched to a gene: 6. The CDR3 is 15 residues long. The full variable domain, in which reference TRBV28 and TRBJ1-6 provide the parts outside the CDR3, is DVKVTQSSRYLVKRTGEKVFLECVQDMDHENMFWYRQDPGLGLRLIYFSYDVKMKEKGDIPEGYSVSREKKERFSLILESASTNQTSMYLCATLGDRAYNSPLHFGNGTRLTVT.

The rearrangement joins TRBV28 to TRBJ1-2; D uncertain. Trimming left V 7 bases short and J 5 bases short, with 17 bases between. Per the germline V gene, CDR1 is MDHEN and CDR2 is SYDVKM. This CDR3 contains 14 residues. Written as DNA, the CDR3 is TGTGCCAGCACCCTACCCGGGTTATCGTATGGCTACACCTTC. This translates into CASTLPGLSYGYTF.

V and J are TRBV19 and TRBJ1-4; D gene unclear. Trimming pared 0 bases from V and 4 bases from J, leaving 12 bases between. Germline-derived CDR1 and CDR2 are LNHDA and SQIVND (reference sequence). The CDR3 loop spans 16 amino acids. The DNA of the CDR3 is TGTGCCAGTAGTATAGATCGAGCTCGGGGTAATGAAAAACTGTTTTTT. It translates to CASSIDRARGNEKLFF.

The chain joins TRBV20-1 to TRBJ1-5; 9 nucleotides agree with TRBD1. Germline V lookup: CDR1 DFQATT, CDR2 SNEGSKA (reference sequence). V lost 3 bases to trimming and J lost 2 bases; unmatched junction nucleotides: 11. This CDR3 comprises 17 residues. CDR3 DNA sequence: TGCAGTGCTAGTTCTTCGACAGGGGGTTTTGGCAATCAGCCCCAGCATTTT. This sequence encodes CSASSSTGGFGNQPQHF.

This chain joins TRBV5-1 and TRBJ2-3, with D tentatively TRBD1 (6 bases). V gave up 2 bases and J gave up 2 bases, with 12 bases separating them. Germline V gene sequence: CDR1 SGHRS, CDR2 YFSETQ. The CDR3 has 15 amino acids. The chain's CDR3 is CASSLDRPLTDTQYF. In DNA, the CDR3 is TGCGCCAGCAGCTTAGACAGGCCTCTCACAGATACGCAGTATTTT.

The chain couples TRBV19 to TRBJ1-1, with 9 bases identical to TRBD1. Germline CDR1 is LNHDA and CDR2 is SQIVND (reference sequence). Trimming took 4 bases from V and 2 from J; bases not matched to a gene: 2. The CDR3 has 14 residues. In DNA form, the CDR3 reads TGTGCCAGTAGTAAACAGGGGGCAAACACTGAAGCTTTCTTT. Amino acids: CASSKQGANTEAFF.

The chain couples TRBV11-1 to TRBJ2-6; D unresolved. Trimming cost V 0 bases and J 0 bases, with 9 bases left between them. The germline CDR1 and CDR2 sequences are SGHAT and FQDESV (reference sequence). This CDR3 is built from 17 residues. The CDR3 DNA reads TGTGCCAGCAGCTTAGCGAGTTGGGCCTCTGGGGCCAACGTCCTGACTTTC. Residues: CASSLASWASGANVLTF.

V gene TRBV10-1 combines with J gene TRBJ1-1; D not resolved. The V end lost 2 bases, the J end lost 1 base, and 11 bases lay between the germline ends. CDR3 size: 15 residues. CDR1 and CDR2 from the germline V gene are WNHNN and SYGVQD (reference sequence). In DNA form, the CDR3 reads TGCGCCAGCAGTGAGCGGGGAATGGAGAACACTGAAGCTTTCTTT. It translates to CASSERGMENTEAFF.

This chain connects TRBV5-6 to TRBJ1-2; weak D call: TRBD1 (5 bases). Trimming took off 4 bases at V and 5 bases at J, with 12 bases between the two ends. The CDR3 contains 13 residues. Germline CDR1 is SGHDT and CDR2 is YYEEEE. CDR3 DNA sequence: TGTGCCAGCAGCCCCCGGGAGGGGTATGGCTACACCTTC. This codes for CASSPREGYGYTF.

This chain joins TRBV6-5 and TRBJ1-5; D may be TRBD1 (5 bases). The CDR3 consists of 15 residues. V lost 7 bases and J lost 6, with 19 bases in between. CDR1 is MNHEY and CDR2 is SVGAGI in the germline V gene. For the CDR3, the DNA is TGTGCCAGCAAGGGGCCCGGGGGTTTGGGTCAGCCCCAGCATTTT. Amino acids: CASKGPGGLGQPQHF.

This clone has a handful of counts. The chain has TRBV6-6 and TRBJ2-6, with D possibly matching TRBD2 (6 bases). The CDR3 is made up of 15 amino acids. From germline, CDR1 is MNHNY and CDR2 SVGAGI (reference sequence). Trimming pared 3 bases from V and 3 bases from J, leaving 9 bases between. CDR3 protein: CASSYPEGGANVLTF. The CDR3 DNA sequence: TGTGCCAGCAGTTATCCGGAGGGTGGGGCCAACGTCCTGACTTTC.

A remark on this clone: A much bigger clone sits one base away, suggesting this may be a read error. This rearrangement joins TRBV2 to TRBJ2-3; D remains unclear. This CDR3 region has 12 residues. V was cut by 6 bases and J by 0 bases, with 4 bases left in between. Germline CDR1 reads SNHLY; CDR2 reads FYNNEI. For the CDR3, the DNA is TGTGCCAGCAGAACTAGCACAGATACGCAGTATTTT. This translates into CASRTSTDTQYF.

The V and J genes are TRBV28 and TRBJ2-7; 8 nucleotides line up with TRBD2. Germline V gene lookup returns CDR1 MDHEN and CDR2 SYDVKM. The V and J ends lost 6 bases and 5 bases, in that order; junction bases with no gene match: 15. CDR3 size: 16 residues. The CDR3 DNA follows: TGTGCCAGCAGAACTAGCGGAGAAGACATAACGAACGAGCAGTACTTC. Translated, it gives CASRTSGEDITNEQYF.

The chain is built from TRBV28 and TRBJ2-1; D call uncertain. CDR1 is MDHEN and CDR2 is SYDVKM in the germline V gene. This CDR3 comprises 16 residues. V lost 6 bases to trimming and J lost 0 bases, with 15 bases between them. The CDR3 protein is CASSPPGTSSYNEQFF. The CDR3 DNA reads TGTGCCAGCAGCCCCCCCGGTACGAGCTCCTACAATGAGCAGTTCTTC.

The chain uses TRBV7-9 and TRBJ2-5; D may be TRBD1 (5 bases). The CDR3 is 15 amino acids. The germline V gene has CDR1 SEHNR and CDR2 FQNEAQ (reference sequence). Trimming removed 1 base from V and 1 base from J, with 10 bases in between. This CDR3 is CASSLGQFSQETQYF. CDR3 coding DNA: TGTGCCAGCAGCTTAGGACAGTTTTCCCAAGAGACCCAGTACTTC.

CDR3 DNA sequence: TGTGCCAGCAGTTGGTCAACAGGGTTGGCTGAAGCTTTCTTT. Amino acids: CASSWSTGLAEAFF. This chain connects TRBV27 to TRBJ1-1; possible D gene TRBD1, 6 bases. CDR1 MNHEY and CDR2 SMNVEV come from the germline V gene (reference sequence). CDR3 length equals 14 residues. The V gene lost 4 bases and the J gene lost 6 bases, with 15 bases spanning the gap.